This T cell receptor (beta chain) appears in the sequencing data of a study of radiation and T cells in renal cell carcinoma. Regarding time point: baseline pretreatment blood. Treatment indicated: 15 Gy SBRT to primary tumor, nephrectomy 4 weeks later. Method: immunoSEQ multiplex PCR; TCRdb's copy keeps in-frame clones and lacks some. The data hold 150,000 or so clones, with roughly 88% observed a single time. Germline V gene data show CDR1 as LNHDA and CDR2 as SQIVND (reference sequence). V gave up 3 bases and J gave up 0 bases, with 9 bases separating them. This CDR3 contains 15 residues. This TCR derives from a woman between 50 and 59 years old with renal cell carcinoma. The specimen was blood, collected from a patient whose treatment included radiotherapy and nephrectomy. This chain uses TRBV19 with TRBJ2-1; D remains unclear. CDR3 loop: CASSIPYSSYNEQFF. In DNA, the CDR3 is TGTGCCAGTAGTATCCCCTACAGCTCCTACAATGAGCAGTTCTTC.